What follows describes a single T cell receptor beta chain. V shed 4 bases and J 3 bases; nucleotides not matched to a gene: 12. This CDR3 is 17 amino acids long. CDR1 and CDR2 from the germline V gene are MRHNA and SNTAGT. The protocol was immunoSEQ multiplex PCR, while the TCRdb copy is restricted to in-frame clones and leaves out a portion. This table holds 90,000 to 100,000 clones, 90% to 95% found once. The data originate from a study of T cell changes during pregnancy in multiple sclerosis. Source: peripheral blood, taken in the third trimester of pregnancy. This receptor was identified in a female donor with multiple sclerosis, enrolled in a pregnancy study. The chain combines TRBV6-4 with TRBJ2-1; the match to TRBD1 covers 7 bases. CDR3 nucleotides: TGTGCCAGCAGTGGAGGGACAGCCCTAGGAAACTACAATGAGCAGTTCTTC. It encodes CASSGGTALGNYNEQFF.